This TCR beta chain was captured by sequencing in a study of Ad26.COV2.S vaccination and SARS-CoV-2 variants. About the research overall: It was the COV1001 Ad26.COV2.S trial arm that included the donor.

V was cut by 6 bases and J by 7 bases, with 10 bases left in between. This CDR3 contains 10 residues. Germline CDR1 and CDR2: DFQATT and SNEGSKA (reference sequence). Assay: immunoSEQ multiplex PCR; the TCRdb copy retains only in-frame clones and omits some. The repertoire holds 350,000 to 450,000 clones, with approximately 81% as singletons. Treatment meaning: roughly 18 received Ad26.COV2.S at low or high dose, single or two shots; about 5 received placebo; per-sample allocation not given. Sampling happened 63 days after the first vaccine or placebo injection. The chain employs TRBV20-1 and TRBJ2-7; D is possibly TRBD1 or TRBD2 (5 bases each). This TCR came from a person between 18 and 65 years old who received the Ad26.COV2.S COVID-19 vaccine or a placebo. Sequencing was performed on peripheral blood, taken in a trial of Ad26.COV2.S vaccine versus placebo. DNA of the CDR3: TGCAGTGCCGGGACGGGGGAGCAGTACTTC. It yields the protein CSAGTGEQYF.